Given below is one T cell receptor (beta chain) in context. Some clones are missing from TCRdb's copy, which holds only in-frame ones; the method was immunoSEQ multiplex PCR. The table records 77,000 or so clones, 92% of them present only once. The germline V gene has CDR1 MNHEY and CDR2 SMNVEV (reference sequence). Losses at the gene ends were 1 base for V and 4 bases for J; bases not matched to a gene: 4. This CDR3 has 15 amino acids. This sample was taken from a study of technical replicates of blood from a few donors. The receptor was derived from a human donor in good health. Specimen: T cells isolated from PBMCs. V is TRBV27 and J is TRBJ1-5; 7 bases agree with TRBD1. For the CDR3, the DNA is TGTGCCAGCAGTTTATGGGACAGAAATAATCAGCCCCAGCATTTT. Amino acid sequence: CASSLWDRNNQPQHF.